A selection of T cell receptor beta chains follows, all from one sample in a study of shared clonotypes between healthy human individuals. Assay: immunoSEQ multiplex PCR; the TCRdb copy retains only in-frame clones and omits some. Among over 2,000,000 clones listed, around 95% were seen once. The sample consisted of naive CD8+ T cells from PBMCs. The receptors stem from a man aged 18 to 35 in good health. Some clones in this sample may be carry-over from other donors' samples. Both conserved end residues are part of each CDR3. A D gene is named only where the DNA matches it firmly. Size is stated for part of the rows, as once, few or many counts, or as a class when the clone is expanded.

cdr3_aa: CASSHRTGGETQYF
cdr3_nt: TGTGCCAGCAGCCACCGGACCGGAGGGGAGACCCAGTACTTC
d_call: NA
clone_size: once
j_call: TRBJ2-5
v_call: TRBV7-9

cdr3_aa: CASSTGVGRGNTIYF
cdr3_nt: TGTGCCAGCAGTACGGGTGTCGGACGGGGAAACACCATATATTTT
d_call: NA
clone_size: NA
j_call: TRBJ1-3
v_call: TRBV27

cdr3_aa: CASSLEVGTGYYEQYF
cdr3_nt: TGTGCCAGCAGCCTAGAGGTAGGGACAGGGTACTACGAGCAGTACTTC
d_call: TRBD1
clone_size: NA
j_call: TRBJ2-7
v_call: TRBV7-3

cdr3_aa: CASSESGEYEQYF
cdr3_nt: TGTGCCAGCAGTGAATCTGGGGAATACGAGCAGTACTTC
d_call: NA
clone_size: NA
j_call: TRBJ2-7
v_call: TRBV25-1

cdr3_aa: CASSQRGTGVRETQYF
cdr3_nt: TGTGCCAGCAGCCAACGAGGGACAGGGGTGAGGGAGACCCAGTACTTC
d_call: TRBD1
clone_size: NA
j_call: TRBJ2-5
v_call: TRBV4-2

cdr3_aa: CASSLVPPLSGSNLNEQFF
cdr3_nt: TGTGCCAGCAGCTTGGTGCCCCCCCTTAGCGGGAGTAATCTCAATGAGCAGTTCTTC
d_call: TRBD2
clone_size: once
j_call: TRBJ2-1
v_call: TRBV5-4

cdr3_aa: CASSKYRASVTEAFF
cdr3_nt: TGTGCCAGCAGTAAATACAGGGCTTCGGTCACTGAAGCTTTCTTT
d_call: NA
clone_size: NA
j_call: TRBJ1-1
v_call: TRBV25-1

cdr3_aa: CASGGRSSSYEQYF
cdr3_nt: TGTGCCAGCGGTGGACGATCAAGCTCCTACGAGCAGTACTTC
d_call: NA
clone_size: NA
j_call: TRBJ2-7
v_call: TRBV25-1

cdr3_aa: CASSLFNGTDAFYGYTF
cdr3_nt: TGCGCCAGCAGCTTGTTCAACGGGACGGATGCTTTCTATGGCTACACCTTC
d_call: NA
clone_size: NA
j_call: TRBJ1-2
v_call: TRBV5-1

cdr3_aa: CASSLGTGQGYTF
cdr3_nt: TGTGCCAGCAGCTTGGGCACAGGGCAGGGCTACACCTTC
d_call: NA
clone_size: NA
j_call: TRBJ1-2
v_call: TRBV13

cdr3_aa: CASSPEQYF
cdr3_nt: TGTGCCAGCAGTCCCGAGCAGTACTTC
d_call: NA
clone_size: NA
j_call: TRBJ2-7
v_call: TRBV6-6

cdr3_aa: CASSLELAGVLITDTQYF
cdr3_nt: TGTGCCAGCAGCTTAGAGCTAGCGGGGGTCCTAATCACAGATACGCAGTATTTT
d_call: TRBD2
clone_size: NA
j_call: TRBJ2-3
v_call: TRBV7-6

cdr3_aa: CSVVGGQGQGTYEQYF
cdr3_nt: TGCAGCGTTGTGGGGGGCCAGGGACAGGGCACCTACGAGCAGTACTTC
d_call: TRBD1
clone_size: NA
j_call: TRBJ2-7
v_call: TRBV29-1

cdr3_aa: CASSILASPDTQYF
cdr3_nt: TGTGCCAGCAGCATCTTGGCTAGCCCCGATACGCAGTATTTT
d_call: NA
clone_size: NA
j_call: TRBJ2-3
v_call: TRBV27

cdr3_aa: CASSPSDPGANVLTF
cdr3_nt: TGTGCCAGCAGTCCTTCCGACCCGGGGGCCAACGTCCTGACTTTC
d_call: NA
clone_size: NA
j_call: TRBJ2-6
v_call: TRBV28

cdr3_aa: CASSSQRESSYNEQFF
cdr3_nt: TGTGCCAGCAGTTCCCAGCGGGAGAGTTCCTACAATGAGCAGTTCTTC
d_call: TRBD2
clone_size: NA
j_call: TRBJ2-1
v_call: TRBV28

cdr3_aa: CASCYRREQYF
cdr3_nt: TGTGCCAGCTGTTACCGGAGGGAGCAGTACTTC
d_call: NA
clone_size: NA
j_call: TRBJ2-7
v_call: TRBV28

cdr3_aa: CSVVSGTTNTGELFF
cdr3_nt: TGCAGCGTTGTTTCCGGAACCACGAACACCGGGGAGCTGTTTTTT
d_call: NA
clone_size: NA
j_call: TRBJ2-2
v_call: TRBV29-1

cdr3_aa: CASSIRDRYEQYF
cdr3_nt: TGTGCCAGTAGTATACGGGACCGCTACGAGCAGTACTTC
d_call: NA
clone_size: NA
j_call: TRBJ2-7
v_call: TRBV19

cdr3_aa: CASSWGRASGIARETRYF
cdr3_nt: TGTGCCAGCAGCTGGGGTAGGGCTAGCGGGATCGCGAGGGAGACCCGGTACTTC
d_call: TRBD2
clone_size: once
j_call: TRBJ2-5
v_call: TRBV7-6

cdr3_aa: CARLLVGYGYTF
cdr3_nt: TGTGCCAGGCTTTTAGTTGGGTATGGCTACACCTTC
d_call: NA
clone_size: NA
j_call: TRBJ1-2
v_call: TRBV27

cdr3_aa: CASSEAGNRVGYNEQFF
cdr3_nt: TGTGCCAGCAGTGAAGCTGGGAACAGGGTGGGGTACAATGAGCAGTTCTTC
d_call: NA
clone_size: NA
j_call: TRBJ2-1
v_call: TRBV6-1

cdr3_aa: CACPWGSYGYTF
cdr3_nt: TGTGCCTGTCCTTGGGGATCCTATGGCTACACCTTC
d_call: NA
clone_size: NA
j_call: TRBJ1-2
v_call: TRBV30

cdr3_aa: CSVPRGNEQFF
cdr3_nt: TGCAGCGTTCCCCGCGGTAATGAGCAGTTCTTC
d_call: NA
clone_size: NA
j_call: TRBJ2-1
v_call: TRBV29-1

cdr3_aa: CASIEPGTGLEQYF
cdr3_nt: TGTGCCAGTATTGAACCCGGGACTGGTCTCGAGCAGTACTTC
d_call: NA
clone_size: NA
j_call: TRBJ2-7
v_call: TRBV6-1

cdr3_aa: CASSSRKDRGKQPQHF
cdr3_nt: TGTGCCAGCAGTTCACGTAAGGACAGGGGGAAACAGCCCCAGCATTTT
d_call: TRBD1
clone_size: NA
j_call: TRBJ1-5
v_call: TRBV28

cdr3_aa: CASSVRGDYEQYF
cdr3_nt: TGTGCCAGCAGCGTGCGGGGCGACTACGAGCAGTACTTC
d_call: NA
clone_size: NA
j_call: TRBJ2-7
v_call: TRBV7-2

cdr3_aa: CSVSGVRLAGGLGAKNIQYF
cdr3_nt: TGCAGCGTTTCGGGGGTACGGCTAGCGGGAGGGCTAGGGGCCAAAAACATTCAGTACTTC
d_call: TRBD2
clone_size: NA
j_call: TRBJ2-4
v_call: TRBV29-1

cdr3_aa: CASSAPGQGRSEQYF
cdr3_nt: TGTGCCAGCAGTGCGCCGGGACAGGGGAGGTCCGAGCAGTACTTC
d_call: TRBD1
clone_size: NA
j_call: TRBJ2-7
v_call: TRBV27

cdr3_aa: CASSGRDAANYGYTF
cdr3_nt: TGTGCCAGCAGCGGCCGGGACGCCGCTAACTATGGCTACACCTTC
d_call: NA
clone_size: NA
j_call: TRBJ1-2
v_call: TRBV9

cdr3_aa: CASSLRWITPTNEKLFF
cdr3_nt: TGTGCCAGCAGTTTAAGGTGGATCACTCCAACTAATGAAAAACTGTTTTTT
d_call: NA
clone_size: NA
j_call: TRBJ1-4
v_call: TRBV28

cdr3_aa: CASSTDSGEKLFF
cdr3_nt: TGTGCCAGCAGCACTGACAGTGGTGAAAAACTGTTTTTT
d_call: NA
clone_size: once
j_call: TRBJ1-4
v_call: TRBV5-6

cdr3_aa: CASSERRDRGMQYF
cdr3_nt: TGTGCCAGCAGTGAGCGAAGGGACAGGGGGATGCAGTACTTC
d_call: TRBD1
clone_size: NA
j_call: TRBJ2-7
v_call: TRBV6-1

cdr3_aa: CASSRDGFANYGYTF
cdr3_nt: TGTGCCAGCAGCCGGGACGGATTCGCTAACTATGGCTACACCTTC
d_call: NA
clone_size: NA
j_call: TRBJ1-2
v_call: TRBV6-5

cdr3_aa: CASSQYGPYPAVTF
cdr3_nt: TGCGCCAGCAGCCAATATGGACCCTACCCGGCAGTCACCTTC
d_call: NA
clone_size: NA
j_call: TRBJ1-2
v_call: TRBV4-1

cdr3_aa: CASSAQGLAANNEQFF
cdr3_nt: TGTGCCAGCAGCGCACAGGGACTAGCGGCCAACAATGAGCAGTTCTTC
d_call: TRBD2
clone_size: NA
j_call: TRBJ2-1
v_call: TRBV9

cdr3_aa: CASSQEAGGSEAFF
cdr3_nt: TGCGCCAGCAGCCAAGAGGCCGGAGGAAGTGAAGCTTTCTTT
d_call: NA
clone_size: few
j_call: TRBJ1-1
v_call: TRBV4-1

cdr3_aa: CASSPAHGGPNTDTQYF
cdr3_nt: TGTGCCAGCAGCCCCGCACATGGAGGACCCAACACAGATACGCAGTATTTT
d_call: NA
clone_size: NA
j_call: TRBJ2-3
v_call: TRBV7-9

cdr3_aa: CAWSVGTAEQYF
cdr3_nt: TGTGCCTGGAGTGTAGGGACAGCCGAGCAGTACTTC
d_call: TRBD1
clone_size: once
j_call: TRBJ2-7
v_call: TRBV30

cdr3_aa: CASSRDRGRGQPQHF
cdr3_nt: TGTGCCAGCAGCCGCGACAGGGGGAGAGGTCAGCCCCAGCATTTT
d_call: TRBD1
clone_size: NA
j_call: TRBJ1-5
v_call: TRBV6-5

cdr3_aa: CASSLHRGDTQYF
cdr3_nt: TGTGCCAGCAGTCTTCACAGGGGTGATACGCAGTATTTT
d_call: TRBD1
clone_size: NA
j_call: TRBJ2-3
v_call: TRBV28

cdr3_aa: CAISELDDSNQPQHF
cdr3_nt: TGTGCCATCAGTGAGTTGGACGATAGCAATCAGCCCCAGCATTTT
d_call: NA
clone_size: NA
j_call: TRBJ1-5
v_call: TRBV10-3

cdr3_aa: CSVARIMGHPNTEAFF
cdr3_nt: TGCAGCGTTGCTAGAATAATGGGACACCCGAACACTGAAGCTTTCTTT
d_call: NA
clone_size: NA
j_call: TRBJ1-1
v_call: TRBV29-1

cdr3_aa: CASSNRQGAGNTIYF
cdr3_nt: TGTGCCAGTAGTAACCGACAGGGTGCTGGAAACACCATATATTTT
d_call: TRBD1
clone_size: NA
j_call: TRBJ1-3
v_call: TRBV19

cdr3_aa: CASSLGILSYEQYF
cdr3_nt: TGTGCCAGCAGCTTAGGTATTCTCTCCTACGAGCAGTACTTC
d_call: NA
clone_size: once
j_call: TRBJ2-7
v_call: TRBV11-1

cdr3_aa: CASSQVLGTLSEQYF
cdr3_nt: TGCGCCAGCAGCCAAGTTTTAGGGACCCTGAGCGAGCAGTACTTC
d_call: NA
clone_size: NA
j_call: TRBJ2-7
v_call: TRBV4-3

cdr3_aa: CASSVVGSQETQYF
cdr3_nt: TGTGCCAGCAGCGTAGTAGGCAGTCAAGAGACCCAGTACTTC
d_call: NA
clone_size: once
j_call: TRBJ2-5
v_call: TRBV9

cdr3_aa: CASSSTASGANVLTF
cdr3_nt: TGTGCCAGTAGTTCAACAGCCTCTGGGGCCAACGTCCTGACTTTC
d_call: NA
clone_size: NA
j_call: TRBJ2-6
v_call: TRBV19

cdr3_aa: CASSQRDTLLRDTQYF
cdr3_nt: TGTGCCAGCAGCCAGCGGGACACTCTCCTTCGGGATACGCAGTATTTT
d_call: NA
clone_size: NA
j_call: TRBJ2-3
v_call: TRBV14

cdr3_aa: CASSGKDLGVSETQYF
cdr3_nt: TGTGCCAGTAGCGGAAAGGACCTGGGGGTCTCGGAGACCCAGTACTTC
d_call: NA
clone_size: NA
j_call: TRBJ2-5
v_call: TRBV19

cdr3_aa: CASSFKGTRSTDTQYF
cdr3_nt: TGTGCCAGCAGTTTCAAAGGGACACGAAGCACAGATACGCAGTATTTT
d_call: NA
clone_size: NA
j_call: TRBJ2-3
v_call: TRBV28